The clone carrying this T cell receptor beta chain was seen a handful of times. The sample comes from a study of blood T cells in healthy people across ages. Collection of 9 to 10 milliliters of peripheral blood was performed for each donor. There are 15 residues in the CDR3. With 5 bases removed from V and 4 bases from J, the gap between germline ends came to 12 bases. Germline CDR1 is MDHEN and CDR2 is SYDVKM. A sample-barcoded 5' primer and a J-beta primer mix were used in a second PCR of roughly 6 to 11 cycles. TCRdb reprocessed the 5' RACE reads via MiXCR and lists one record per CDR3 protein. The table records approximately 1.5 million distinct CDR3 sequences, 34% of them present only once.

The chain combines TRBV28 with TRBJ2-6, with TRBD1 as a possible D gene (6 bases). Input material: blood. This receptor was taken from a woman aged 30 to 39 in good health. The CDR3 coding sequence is TGTGCCAGCAGTGGCACAGGGATGGGGGCCAACGTCCTGACTTTC. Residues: CASSGTGMGANVLTF.